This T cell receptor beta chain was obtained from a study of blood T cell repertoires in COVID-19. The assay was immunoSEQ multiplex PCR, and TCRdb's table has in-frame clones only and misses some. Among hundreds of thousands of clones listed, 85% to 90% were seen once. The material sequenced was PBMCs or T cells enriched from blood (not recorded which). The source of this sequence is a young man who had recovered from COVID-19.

The CDR3 nucleotides read TGTGCCAGCAGCTTGCTTAGCGGAACTCAAGAGACCCAGTACTTC. The encoded protein is CASSLLSGTQETQYF. This sequence joins TRBV7-9 and TRBJ2-5; D perhaps matches TRBD2 (6 bases). This CDR3 has 15 amino acids. Germline CDR1 is SEHNR and CDR2 is FQNEAQ (reference sequence). V was cut by 3 bases and J by 2 bases, with 13 bases left in between.